This record covers a single TCR beta chain. Antigen specificity is unknown. Primers: 60 Vbeta forward and 13 Jbeta reverse. Libraries were prepared by immunoSEQ multiplex PCR; TCRdb keeps only in-frame clonotypes and omits some of them. The repertoire holds around 93,000 clones, approximately 80% seen once, with approximately 3% in the top ten. The data stem from a study of cytomegalovirus exposure and HLA in healthy donors. Study results and limitations: Within a later analysis, the majority of CMV-associated TCR beta chains appeared HLA-restricted.

There are 14 residues in the CDR3. Germline CDR1 is MNHEY and CDR2 is SVGAGI. Trimming removed 7 bases from V and 4 bases from J, with 14 bases in between. The specimen sequenced was PBMCs. This clonotype was sampled from a woman between 40 and 55 years old in good health and CMV-seronegative. The V and J genes are TRBV6-5 and TRBJ2-1; tentative D call: TRBD2 (6 bases). CDR3 region: CASIPGVGYNEQFF. Written as DNA, the CDR3 is TGTGCCAGCATTCCGGGAGTGGGTTACAATGAGCAGTTCTTC.